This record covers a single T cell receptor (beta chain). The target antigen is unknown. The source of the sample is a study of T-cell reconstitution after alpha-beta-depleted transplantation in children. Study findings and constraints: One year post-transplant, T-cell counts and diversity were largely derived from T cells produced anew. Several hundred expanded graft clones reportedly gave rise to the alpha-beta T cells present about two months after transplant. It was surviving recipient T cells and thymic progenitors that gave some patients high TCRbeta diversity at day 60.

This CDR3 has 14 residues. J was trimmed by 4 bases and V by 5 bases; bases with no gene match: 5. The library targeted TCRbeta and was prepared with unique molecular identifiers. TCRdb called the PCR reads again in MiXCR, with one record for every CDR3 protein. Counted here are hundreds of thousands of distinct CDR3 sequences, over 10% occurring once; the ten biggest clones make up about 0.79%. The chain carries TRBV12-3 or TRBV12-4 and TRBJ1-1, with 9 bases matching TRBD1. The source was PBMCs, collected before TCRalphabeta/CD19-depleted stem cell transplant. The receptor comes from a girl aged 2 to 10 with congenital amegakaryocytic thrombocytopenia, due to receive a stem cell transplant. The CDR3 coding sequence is TGTGCCAGCAGTACAAACAGGGGGCCCACTGAAGCTTTCTTT. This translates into CASSTNRGPTEAFF.